This paragraph reports one T cell receptor (beta chain). The target antigen is unknown. One end of the junction is discordant with germline, which a read error may explain. This entry comes from a study of tumor-infiltrating lymphocytes in glioblastoma multiforme. Study-wide results and limits: T cells were not sorted into functional subsets. TCR plus mutation findings rest on a single glioblastoma patient. Unequal TCR RNA per T cell might skew measured clone sizes.

The CDR3 extends over 14 amino acids. TCR beta libraries were built from RNA through three nested multiplex PCR rounds using modified ARM-PCR. TCRB-specific cDNA synthesis used 0.4 to 0.55 ug of total RNA. TCRdb re-called the multiplex PCR reads through MiXCR, storing one row per CDR3 protein. Among about 10,000 distinct CDR3 sequences listed, about 70% were seen once. The chain links TRBV12-3 or TRBV12-4 to TRBJ1-1, with D possibly TRBD1 on 5 matching bases. What was sequenced was brain tumor tissue. This clonotype originated in a male donor with glioblastoma. The CDR3 loop is CACSLNGGNTEAFF. CDR3 DNA: TGTGCCTGCAGTTTAAACGGGGGGAACACTGAAGCTTTCTTT.